This T cell receptor beta chain came from a study of T cells in Graves' hyperthyroidism and ophthalmopathy. TCR beta CDR3 regions were amplified from RNA transcripts. A first-round RT-PCR of the TCR CDR3 used the HTBI primer set. TCRdb re-analysed the multiplex PCR reads in MiXCR, keeping a single row per CDR3 protein. The sample has around 350,000 distinct CDR3 sequences; about 20% are singletons. This clonotype was seen at least ten times. Germline lookup yields CDR1 DFQATT and CDR2 SNEGSKA (reference sequence). This CDR3 comprises 12 residues. Trimming took off 3 bases at V and 2 bases at J, with 8 bases between the two ends.

This receptor was identified in a woman between 18 and 30 years old with Graves' hyperthyroidism. This chain links TRBV20-1 with TRBJ2-7; unclear D gene. The sample consisted of blood. CDR3 DNA sequence: TGCAGTGCTAGCATAGGGCCCTACGAGCAGTACTTC. This sequence encodes CSASIGPYEQYF.